This record looks at one T cell receptor beta chain sequence and its context. What this receptor recognizes is not known. The missing CDR3 end, 3 residues past where the read stops, is filled in from the germline J gene. Using the immunoSEQ assay, multiplex PCR amplified TCR beta CDR3 regions from an average of around 1,300 ng of genomic DNA per sample. The assay corrected primer bias using a complete synthetic TCR repertoire to establish an amplification baseline. The amplicons were sequenced on the Illumina platform. In the original analysis: Error correction of the sequences involved clustering with frequency ratios plus a modified nearest-neighbor algorithm, after which the sequences were analyzed in the immunoSEQ Analyzer using IMGT gene definitions. At each rarefaction depth, TCR richness and evenness were averaged over 20 rarefaction repeats, and samples with fewer sequences than the depth were excluded. Wilcoxon rank sum tests with FDR correction were used to compare V, D and J gene relative abundances between the groups. An intraclass correlation of around 96% for TCR richness and an average of roughly 80% across 65 or so gene segments were obtained from the blinded duplicates. The immuneACCESS repertoire file appears here via TCRdb, limited to in-frame rearrangements. These files lack a portion of the clones; in checked studies, under half of the deficit traces to unresolved V genes, and the cause of the others is not known. V, J and clone size reflect that table, while D and trimming were determined from the DNA. The sample's clone listing holds 40,000 to 55,000 clones. The ten most abundant clones make up approximately 1% of the sample.

These data are taken from a study of T cells in women clearing cervical HPV infection (dated by TCRdb to 2016 to 2019). For the wider study: The cases were some 26 women with histologically confirmed HPV16-related CIN3 or worse, and 2 of those women had invasive cancers. Since only a few of the women had HLA typing available, the possibility that HLA type was acting as a confounder could not be ruled out. Nested within Costa Rica's Guanacaste HPV Natural History Study, an exploratory proof-of-principle case-control study compared TCR repertoires across cervical HPV16 outcomes. Cases and controls were matched on age within five years and on year of sample collection. Among cases, blood sampling occurred a median of about 150 days after lesion detection, with an interquartile range of roughly 90 to 200 days. Median age was approximately 30 years in cases versus just over 37 in controls, and baseline characteristics did not differ significantly. The roughly 27 controls were women who cleared a single incident HPV16 infection within 12 months without developing precancer or cancer. Five blinded duplicates per group were added as quality controls, giving 60 or so samples: around 50 participants and approximately ten replicates. The parent cohort enrolled 10,000 to 11,000 women aged 18 or older in Guanacaste, Costa Rica, in about 1992 to 1995 and followed the women for seven years. Blood from cases was drawn at the visit where the lesion was first identified, while blood from controls was drawn once the infection was no longer detected. Overall results and qualifications from the work: TRBV6-7 relative abundance was lower in cases than in controls (approximately 0.1% versus 0.16%; Bonferroni P = 0.0008). The cross-sectional design could not show whether associations preceded infection or resulted from it; effector/memory subsets and HPV-specific T cells were not isolated. Cases were distinguished from controls with an estimated AUC of approximately 0.79 by random forest classifiers combining richness and V gene abundances. Across sequencing depths, CIN3+ cases showed significantly higher TCR repertoire richness than controls, but evenness did not differ between the groups. Because the number of T cells in each sample was unknown, differences in richness could reflect differing T-cell content rather than repertoire biology.

Every participant had a single incident cervical HPV16 infection, and prevalent HPV16 infections were excluded. Cervical HPV DNA was detected by MY09/MY11 PCR and genotyped by dot-blot hybridization. Fifteen mL of heparinized blood were centrifuged, and the buffy coat was split into aliquots, frozen at -30 degrees C, and then kept at -80 degrees C. QIAGEN kits were used to extract genomic DNA from the buffy coat specimens. From the cysteine through the phenylalanine, the CDR3 covers 15 amino acids. The DNA covers only part of the CDR3, 36 bases in frame from base 1. From a lookup of the germline V gene (reference sequence), CDR1 and CDR2 are SEHNR and FQNEAQ. V is shortened by 3 bases, J by 1 base, and the region joining them spans 12 bases.

The chain joins TRBV7-9 to TRBJ1-2; TRBD1 is perhaps the D gene, given 5 matching bases. The source is a woman between 18 and 75 years old with a cervical HPV16 infection that either progressed to CIN3+ or cleared (not recorded which). The sequencing input was blood buffy coat. The CDR3 region: CASSFLRGVNYGYTF. Partial CDR3 DNA: TGTGCCAGCAGCTTTTTGAGGGGCGTTAACTATGGC.